This T cell receptor (beta chain) came from a study of shared clonotypes between healthy human individuals. Background on the study: Each donor had three CD4 naive, three CD4 memory, two CD8 naive and one CD8 memory plate.

The naive CD8 population came from CD45RO-negative cells selected for CCR7, without terminally differentiated effector memory CD45RA+ cells. From germline, CDR1 is SGHTS and CDR2 YDEGEE. V lost 2 bases, J lost 1 base, and 8 bases stayed unmatched. This CDR3 is 16 amino acids long. Overall study results and limits: The diversity represented, both genetic and in exposure history, was limited by few donors.

This clone was counted once. Antigen: not known. The data were produced by immunoSEQ multiplex PCR, yet TCRdb's version contains in-frame clones alone and is incomplete. The sample holds roughly 2 million clones; roughly 94% are singletons and the top ten take 0.9% to 1.3%. The chain links TRBV5-8 to TRBJ1-1; 7 bases map to TRBD1. The sequenced sample was naive CD8+ T cells sorted from blood. The TCR was taken from a man aged 18 to 29 in good health. This CDR3 reads CASSLGTGQQNTEAFF. In DNA, the CDR3 is TGTGCCAGCAGCTTAGGTACGGGACAGCAGAACACTGAAGCTTTCTTT.